This TCR beta chain was profiled in a study of molecular identifiers for immune sequencing clone quantification. Previously described methods and listed TCR primers were employed for the bulk TCR libraries. Each CDR3 protein gets one entry after TCRdb re-called the PCR reads with MiXCR. The table includes over 600,000 distinct CDR3 sequences, 15% to 20% detected once. This clonotype was recorded many times. Its antigen is as yet unknown. Study-level findings and limits: The share of molecules held by clones above 20 RNA copies was over 97% in effector cells and under 1% in naive cells. Underestimated sizes of highly expanded clones could result from identical TCR molecules that share a barcode. Detectable among about a million naive cells, according to reports, was Jurkat TCR RNA spiked in from one cell.

The TCR was taken from a human donor in good health. Some libraries in this study had Jurkat cell RNA spiked in. Sequencing used naive CD8+ T cells from blood, with Jurkat cell RNA spiked in. Described subset: FACS-sorted CD8+CD4-CCR7+CD45RA+ naive T cells.

DNA of the CDR3: TGTGCTAGTGGTACAAGGCGCACAGACACAGATACGCAGTATTTT. Translating gives CASGTRRTDTDTQYF. The J gene is TRBJ2-3, the V gene TRBV12-5; no definite D call. Germline V lookup: CDR1 LGHNT, CDR2 FRNRAP. Trimming cost V 5 bases and J 2 bases, with 14 bases left between them. The CDR3 has 15 residues.